What follows are 24 T cell receptor beta chains derived from one specimen sequenced in a study of technical replicates of blood from a handful of donors. Data came from immunoSEQ multiplex PCR; TCRdb stores just in-frame clones and leaves some out. Of tens of thousands of clones listed, about 86% were seen once; the top ten hold 4.5% to 6%. The material sequenced was PBMCs. The source of these receptors is a human donor in good health. Some clones in this sample may be carry-over from other donors' samples.

The chain recombines TRBV7-3 with TRBJ2-7, with 10 bases lining up with TRBD2. CDR3 length equals 14 residues. V was clipped by 6 bases and J by 4 bases; unmatched bases: 6. CDR1 SGHTA and CDR2 FQGTGA come from the germline V gene. Here the CDR3 reads CASRSSGGDYEQYF. Written as DNA, the CDR3 is TGTGCCAGCAGATCGAGCGGGGGGGATTACGAGCAGTACTTC.

The rearrangement joins TRBV7-6 to TRBJ2-2; no firm D call. With 6 bases removed from V and 0 bases from J, the gap between germline ends came to 8 bases. Per the germline V gene, CDR1 is SGHVS and CDR2 is FNYEAQ. This CDR3 comprises 14 residues. The CDR3: CASSPPPNTGELFF. The CDR3 coding sequence is TGTGCCAGCAGTCCCCCTCCGAACACCGGGGAGCTGTTTTTT.

This clone was seen more than once but under ten times. The V gene is TRBV4-1, the J gene TRBJ1-1, with D possibly matching TRBD1 (6 bases). V was cut by 4 bases and J by 1 base, with 13 bases left in between. This CDR3 spans 15 amino acids. CDR1 MGHRA and CDR2 YSYEKL come from the germline V gene. CDR3 DNA: TGCGCCAGCAGCCCCACCCAGGGGCGGAACACTGAAGCTTTCTTT. Translated, it gives CASSPTQGRNTEAFF.

The J gene is TRBJ2-1, the V gene TRBV7-2; D gene ambiguous. Germline V gene data show CDR1 as SGHTA and CDR2 as FQGNSA. The CDR3 sequence is 14 residues long. V lost 1 base and J lost 3, with 7 bases in between. The CDR3 region is CASSLGLGYNEQFF. The CDR3 DNA sequence: TGTGCCAGCAGCTTAGGGCTAGGCTACAATGAGCAGTTCTTC.

The chain recombines TRBV6-5 with TRBJ2-5; 10 bases are a match to TRBD1. V was pared by 6 bases and J by 5 bases, with 9 bases of the junction left unmatched. Germline V gene data show CDR1 as MNHEY and CDR2 as SVGAGI. CDR3 length equals 15 residues. CDR3 sequence (DNA): TGTGCCAGCAGGCCAGACAGGGGGCTGAGGGAGACCCAGTACTTC. Its translation is CASRPDRGLRETQYF.

This sequence joins TRBV5-4 and TRBJ2-5; D possibly corresponds to TRBD2 (7 bases). Trimming shortened V by 2 bases and J by 7 bases, and 18 bases separated the two germline ends. Germline V gene lookup returns CDR1 SGHNT and CDR2 YYREEE (reference sequence). The CDR3 runs to 15 residues. The CDR3 nucleotides read TGTGCCAGCAGCTTTGGCGGGGGCGTGCGGGGGACCCAGTACTTC. Its translation: CASSFGGGVRGTQYF.

This clone was observed a handful of times. V gene TRBV19 combines with J gene TRBJ2-5; 8 nucleotides line up with TRBD2. From germline, CDR1 is LNHDA and CDR2 SQIVND (reference sequence). The CDR3 loop spans 15 amino acids. V was pared by 1 base and J by 5 bases, with 6 bases of the junction left unmatched. The CDR3 is CASSIGSGGRETQYF. The CDR3, as DNA: TGTGCCAGTAGTATAGGGTCGGGGGGGCGGGAGACCCAGTACTTC.

V is TRBV6-4 and J is TRBJ2-1, with 8 bases that match TRBD2. V shed 8 bases, J shed 0 bases, and the junction held 6 bases outside the gene matches. Germline-derived CDR1 and CDR2 are MRHNA and SNTAGT. The CDR3 is 15 amino acids. The CDR3 sequence is CASSPLAGSYNEQFF. The CDR3 DNA reads TGTGCCAGCTCCCCTCTAGCGGGCTCCTACAATGAGCAGTTCTTC.

The CDR3: CASSQASGSRETQYF. CDR3 nucleotides: TGCGCCAGCAGCCAAGCTAGCGGGAGTCGGGAGACCCAGTACTTC. J is TRBJ2-5 and V is TRBV4-1; TRBD2 agrees at 10 bases. The J segment lost 5 bases and the V segment lost 1 base, leaving 4 bases of the junction unmatched. The CDR3 length is 15 residues. Germline V gene data show CDR1 as MGHRA and CDR2 as YSYEKL.

The chain is built from TRBV7-7 and TRBJ1-5; D is possibly TRBD1 (5 bases). There are 17 residues in the CDR3. V was clipped by 5 bases and J by 10 bases, with 27 bases between them. Germline CDR1 and CDR2: SSHAT and FNYEAQ (reference sequence). The CDR3 reads CASSQTPLQDFCRPQHF. The CDR3 DNA reads as TGTGCCAGCAGCCAGACCCCCTTACAGGATTTCTGTCGACCCCAGCATTTT.

The V call is TRBV7-9, the J call TRBJ2-5; 11 nucleotides match TRBD2. In germline, CDR1 is SEHNR, CDR2 FQNEAQ (reference sequence). The V segment lost 1 base and the J segment 5 bases; nucleotides outside the gene matches: 3. There are 15 residues in the CDR3. CDR3 in DNA: TGTGCCAGCAGCTTAGTAGCGGGGGGGCTCGAGACCCAGTACTTC. This codes for CASSLVAGGLETQYF. The entire variable domain, with the rest obtained from reference TRBV7-9 and TRBJ2-5, is as follows: DTGVSQNPRHKITKRGQNVTFRCDPISEHNRLYWYRQTLGQGPEFLTYFQNEAQLEKSRLLSDRFSAERPKGSFSTLEIQRTEQGDSAMYLCASSLVAGGLETQYFGPGTRLLVL.

By sample fraction, this clone is medium-sized. Other DNA sequences in this sample translate to the same CDR3. The chain is built from TRBV5-1 and TRBJ2-1; 9 bases match TRBD2. There are 14 residues in the CDR3. Unmatched junction bases numbered 2, after V lost 4 bases and J lost 3 bases. Germline CDR1 and CDR2: SGHRS and YFSETQ. The CDR3 coding sequence is TGCGCCAGCAGCGGTAGCGGGGGCTACAATGAGCAGTTCTTC. Protein: CASSGSGGYNEQFF.

V is TRBV7-8 and J is TRBJ1-1; weak D call: TRBD1 (6 bases). The V gene's germline CDR1 is SGHVS and CDR2 FQNEAQ. This CDR3 comprises 14 residues. The V end was cut by 4 bases, the J end by 3 bases, with 12 bases between. The CDR3 nucleotides read TGTGCCAGCAGCTGGGGGCGGGGGGACACTGAAGCTTTCTTT. This codes for CASSWGRGDTEAFF.

The chain recombines TRBV6-1 with TRBJ1-6; 7 bases fit TRBD1. Looked up from germline, CDR1 is MNHNS and CDR2 is SASEGT. Trimming removed 5 bases from V and 9 bases from J; junction bases left unmatched: 4. The CDR3 has 13 residues. The CDR3 sequence is CASSIQGSSPLHF. Here the CDR3 DNA reads TGTGCCAGCAGTATACAGGGGAGTTCACCCCTCCACTTT.

The chain carries TRBV9 and TRBJ2-5, with D tentatively TRBD2 (5 bases). The CDR3 loop spans 13 amino acids. Germline V gene sequence: CDR1 SGDLS, CDR2 YYNGEE. Trimming left V 0 bases short and J 5 bases short, with 8 bases between. The CDR3 coding sequence is TGTGCCAGCAGCGTAGGAGGGTGGGAGACCCAGTACTTC. It specifies CASSVGGWETQYF.

The table lists this clone with a count of one. The J gene is TRBJ2-3, the V gene TRBV6-4; D is unclear. The CDR3 has 14 residues. Trimming pared 4 bases from V and 4 bases from J, leaving 12 bases between. Looked up from germline, CDR1 is MRHNA and CDR2 is SNTAGT. The CDR3 nucleotides are TGTGCCAGCAGTGCCGGAGAGATGGCAGATACGCAGTATTTT. It is translated as CASSAGEMADTQYF.

The chain employs TRBV6-1 and TRBJ2-7; perhaps TRBD2 as D (5 bases). This CDR3 spans 16 amino acids. In germline, CDR1 is MNHNS, CDR2 SASEGT. The V end lost 1 base, the J end lost 7 bases, and 20 bases lay between the germline ends. CDR3 sequence: CASSEGAGVGGGEQYF. In DNA form, the CDR3 reads TGTGCCAGCAGTGAAGGGGCGGGTGTCGGTGGAGGTGAGCAGTACTTC.

The chain employs TRBV5-6 and TRBJ1-4, with TRBD1 matching over 8 bases. Looked up from germline, CDR1 is SGHDT and CDR2 is YYEEEE. The CDR3 has 15 residues. V shed 4 bases, J shed 8 bases, and the junction held 10 bases outside the gene matches. The CDR3 protein is CASSHWQGAREKLFF. DNA for the CDR3: TGTGCCAGCAGCCATTGGCAGGGGGCAAGGGAAAAACTGTTTTTT.

This sequence joins TRBV11-2 and TRBJ2-7, with D possibly TRBD2 on 5 matching bases. Trimming left V 5 bases short and J 7 bases short, with 21 bases between. The germline gives CDR1 SGHAT, CDR2 FQNNGV. The CDR3 length is 15 residues. CDR3 nucleotide sequence: TGTGCCAGCAGCCCCCCGCGACTACAGAGAGGGGAGCAGTACTTC. Residues: CASSPPRLQRGEQYF.

The gene calls are TRBV5-4 and TRBJ1-1, with TRBD1 as a possible D gene (5 bases). Per germline, CDR1 SGHNT and CDR2 YYREEE (reference sequence). The CDR3 is 14 amino acids. V was clipped by 0 bases and J by 8 bases, with 14 bases between them. For the CDR3, the DNA is TGTGCCAGCAGCTTGGCCTCCCAGGGTAAGGAAGCTTTCTTT. Translated, it gives CASSLASQGKEAFF.

This chain joins TRBV6-5 and TRBJ2-7; tentative D call: TRBD1 (6 bases). This CDR3 comprises 15 residues. V was clipped by 6 bases and J by 6 bases, with 21 bases between them. In germline, CDR1 is MNHEY, CDR2 SVGAGI. For the CDR3, the DNA is TGTGCCAGCAGCCGAGCGGACAGACGAATGGGCGAGCAGTACTTC. Translation gives CASSRADRRMGEQYF.

The V and J genes are TRBV7-3 and TRBJ2-2; possibly TRBD1 for D (6 bases). Germline CDR1 SGHTA, CDR2 FQGTGA. V lost 0 bases, J lost 6 bases, and 11 bases lay in between. The CDR3 loop spans 15 amino acids. CDR3 residues: CASSLTPGAAGELFF. The DNA for the CDR3 is TGTGCCAGCAGCTTAACCCCAGGGGCGGCCGGGGAGCTGTTTTTT.

This chain joins TRBV7-6 and TRBJ1-3, with 10 bases fitting TRBD1. The CDR3 has 16 residues. Looked up from germline, CDR1 is SGHVS and CDR2 is FNYEAQ. V dropped 0 bases and J dropped 2; count of bases not matched to a gene: 1. CDR3 sequence: CASSLAGQGAGNTIYF. CDR3 DNA: TGTGCCAGCAGCTTAGCCGGACAGGGGGCTGGAAACACCATATATTTT.

This chain joins TRBV5-8 and TRBJ1-4; 10 bases are shared with TRBD1. After removal of 5 bases from V and 2 bases from J, the junction contained 3 bases not matched to a gene. Germline CDR1 is SGHTS and CDR2 is YDEGEE. The CDR3 has 15 amino acids. The CDR3 loop is CASRMDRGTNEKLFF. The DNA for the CDR3 is TGTGCCAGCAGGATGGACAGGGGGACTAATGAAAAACTGTTTTTT.